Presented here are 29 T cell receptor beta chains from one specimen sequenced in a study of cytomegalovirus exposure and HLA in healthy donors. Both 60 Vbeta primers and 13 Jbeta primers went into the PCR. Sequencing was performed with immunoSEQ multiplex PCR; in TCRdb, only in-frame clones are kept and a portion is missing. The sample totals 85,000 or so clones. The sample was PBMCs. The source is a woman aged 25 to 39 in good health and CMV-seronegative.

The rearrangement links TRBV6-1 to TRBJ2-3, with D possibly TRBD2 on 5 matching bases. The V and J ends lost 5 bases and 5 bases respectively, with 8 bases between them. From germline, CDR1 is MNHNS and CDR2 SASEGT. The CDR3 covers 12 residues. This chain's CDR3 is CASSFSGDTQYF. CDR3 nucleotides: TGTGCCAGCAGTTTCAGCGGAGATACGCAGTATTTT.

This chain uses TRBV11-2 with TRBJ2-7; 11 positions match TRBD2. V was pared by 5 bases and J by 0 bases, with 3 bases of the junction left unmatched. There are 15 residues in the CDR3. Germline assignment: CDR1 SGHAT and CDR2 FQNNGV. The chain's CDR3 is CASSALAGGSYEQYF. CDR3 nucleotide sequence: TGTGCCAGCAGCGCCCTAGCGGGGGGCTCCTACGAGCAGTACTTC.

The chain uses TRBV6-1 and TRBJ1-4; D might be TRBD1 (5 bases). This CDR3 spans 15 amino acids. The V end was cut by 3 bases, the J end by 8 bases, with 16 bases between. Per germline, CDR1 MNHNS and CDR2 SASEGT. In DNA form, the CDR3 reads TGTGCCAGCAGTGACGGGGGTATTAAAAGAGAAAAACTGTTTTTT. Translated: CASSDGGIKREKLFF.

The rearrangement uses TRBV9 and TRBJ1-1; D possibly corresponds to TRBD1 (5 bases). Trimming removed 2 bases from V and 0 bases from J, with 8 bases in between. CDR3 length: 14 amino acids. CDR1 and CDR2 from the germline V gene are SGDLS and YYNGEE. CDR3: CASSVGPMNTEAFF. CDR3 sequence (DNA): TGTGCCAGCAGCGTGGGGCCGATGAACACTGAAGCTTTCTTT.

The CDR3 bases are TGTGCCAGCAGCTTAGTGGCGGGAGAGACCCAGTACTTC. It specifies CASSLVAGETQYF. The chain recombines TRBV11-2 with TRBJ2-5; D may be TRBD2 (5 bases). Per germline, CDR1 SGHAT and CDR2 FQNNGV. V lost 1 base, J lost 4 bases, and 7 bases lay in between. CDR3 length: 13 amino acids.

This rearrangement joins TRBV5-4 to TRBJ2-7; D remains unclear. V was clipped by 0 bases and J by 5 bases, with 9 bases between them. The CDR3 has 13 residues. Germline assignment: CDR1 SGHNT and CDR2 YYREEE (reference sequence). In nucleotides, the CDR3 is TGTGCCAGCAGCTTGGCGTCTGGCCACGAGCAGTACTTC. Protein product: CASSLASGHEQYF.

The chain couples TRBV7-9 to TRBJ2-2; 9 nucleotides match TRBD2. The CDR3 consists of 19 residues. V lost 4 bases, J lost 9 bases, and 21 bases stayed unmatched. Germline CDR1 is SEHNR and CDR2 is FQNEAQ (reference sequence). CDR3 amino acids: CASSSSRAGGPRSGWELFF. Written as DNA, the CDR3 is TGTGCCAGCAGCTCATCACGAGCGGGGGGCCCGCGTAGCGGGTGGGAGCTGTTTTTT.

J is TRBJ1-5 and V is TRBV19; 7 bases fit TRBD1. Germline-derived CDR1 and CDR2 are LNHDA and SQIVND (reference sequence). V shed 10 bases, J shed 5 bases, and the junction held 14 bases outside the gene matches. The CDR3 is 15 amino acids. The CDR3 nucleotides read TGTGCCACTCGGACAGGCCTGAACTGGGATCAGCCCCAGCATTTT. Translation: CATRTGLNWDQPQHF. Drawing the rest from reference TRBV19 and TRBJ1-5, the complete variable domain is DGGITQSPKYLFRKEGQNVTLSCEQNLNHDAMYWYRQDPGQGLRLIYYSQIVNDFQKGDIAEGYSVSREKKESFPLTVTSAQKNPTAFYLCATRTGLNWDQPQHFGDGTRLSIL.

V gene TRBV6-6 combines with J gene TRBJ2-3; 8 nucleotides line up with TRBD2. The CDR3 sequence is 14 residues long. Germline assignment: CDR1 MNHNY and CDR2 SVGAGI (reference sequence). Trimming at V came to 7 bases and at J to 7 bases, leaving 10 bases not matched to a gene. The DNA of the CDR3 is TGTGCCAGCAATACGGGAGGGACCCGGAATACGCAGTATTTT. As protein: CASNTGGTRNTQYF.

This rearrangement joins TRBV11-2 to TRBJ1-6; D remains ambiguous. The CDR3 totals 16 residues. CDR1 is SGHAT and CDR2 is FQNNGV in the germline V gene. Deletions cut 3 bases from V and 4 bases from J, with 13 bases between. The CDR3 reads CASSFSDPVYNSPLHF. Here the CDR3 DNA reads TGTGCCAGCAGCTTCTCAGATCCTGTATATAATTCACCCCTCCACTTT.

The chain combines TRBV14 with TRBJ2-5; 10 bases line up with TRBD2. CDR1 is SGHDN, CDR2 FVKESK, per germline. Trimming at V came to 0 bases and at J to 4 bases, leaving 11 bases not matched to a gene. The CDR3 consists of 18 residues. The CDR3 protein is CASSQDRGLAGEGETQYF. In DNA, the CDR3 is TGTGCCAGCAGCCAAGATCGGGGCCTAGCGGGAGAAGGAGAGACCCAGTACTTC.

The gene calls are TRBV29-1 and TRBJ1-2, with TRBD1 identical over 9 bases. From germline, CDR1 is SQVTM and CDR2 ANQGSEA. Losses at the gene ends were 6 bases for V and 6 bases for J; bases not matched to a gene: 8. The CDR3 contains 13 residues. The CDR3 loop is CSVGWTGEHGYTF. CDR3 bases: TGCAGCGTGGGTTGGACAGGGGAACATGGCTACACCTTC.

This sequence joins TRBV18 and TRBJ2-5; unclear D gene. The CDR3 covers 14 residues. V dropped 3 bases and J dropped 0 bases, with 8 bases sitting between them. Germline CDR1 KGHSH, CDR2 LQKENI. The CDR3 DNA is TGTGCCAGCTCACCGGGCATCCACCAAGAGACCCAGTACTTC. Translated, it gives CASSPGIHQETQYF.

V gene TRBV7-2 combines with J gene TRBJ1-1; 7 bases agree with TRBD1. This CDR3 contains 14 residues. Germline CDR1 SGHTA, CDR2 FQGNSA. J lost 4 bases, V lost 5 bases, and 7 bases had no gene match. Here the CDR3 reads CASSLAGTATEAFF. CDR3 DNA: TGTGCCAGCAGCCTTGCCGGGACAGCCACTGAAGCTTTCTTT.

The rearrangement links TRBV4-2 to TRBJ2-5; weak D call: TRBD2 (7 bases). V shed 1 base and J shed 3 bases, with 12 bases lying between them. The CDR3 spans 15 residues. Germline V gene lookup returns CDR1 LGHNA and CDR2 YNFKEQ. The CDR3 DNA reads TGTGCCAGCAGCCAAGGAAGGGGGGGGAAAGAGACCCAGTACTTC. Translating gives CASSQGRGGKETQYF.

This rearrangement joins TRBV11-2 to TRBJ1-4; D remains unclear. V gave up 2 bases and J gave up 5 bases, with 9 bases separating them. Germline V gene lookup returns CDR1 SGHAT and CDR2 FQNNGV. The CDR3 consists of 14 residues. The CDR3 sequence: CASSLRAGNEKLFF. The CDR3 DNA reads TGTGCCAGCAGCTTAAGGGCGGGCAATGAAAAACTGTTTTTT.

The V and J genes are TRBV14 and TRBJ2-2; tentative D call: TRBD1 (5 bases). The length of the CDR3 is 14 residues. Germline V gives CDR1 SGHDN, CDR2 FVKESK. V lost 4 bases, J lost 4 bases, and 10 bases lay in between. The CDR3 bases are TGTGCCAGCAGCCCGAGACAGTCCACCGGGGAGCTGTTTTTT. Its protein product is CASSPRQSTGELFF.

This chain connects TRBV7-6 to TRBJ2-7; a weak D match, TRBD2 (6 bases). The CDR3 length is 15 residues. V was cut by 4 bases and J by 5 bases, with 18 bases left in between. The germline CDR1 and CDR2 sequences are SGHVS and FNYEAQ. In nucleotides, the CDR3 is TGTGCCAGCAGCTCGGGCTCCGGGGAGGCGGACGAGCAGTACTTC. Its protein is CASSSGSGEADEQYF.

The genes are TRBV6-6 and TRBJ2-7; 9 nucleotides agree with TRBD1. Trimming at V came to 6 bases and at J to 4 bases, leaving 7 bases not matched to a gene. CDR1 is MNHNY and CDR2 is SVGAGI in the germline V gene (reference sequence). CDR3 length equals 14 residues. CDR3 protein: CASRNPGTGYEQYF. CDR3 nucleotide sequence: TGTGCCAGCAGAAACCCCGGGACAGGGTACGAGCAGTACTTC.

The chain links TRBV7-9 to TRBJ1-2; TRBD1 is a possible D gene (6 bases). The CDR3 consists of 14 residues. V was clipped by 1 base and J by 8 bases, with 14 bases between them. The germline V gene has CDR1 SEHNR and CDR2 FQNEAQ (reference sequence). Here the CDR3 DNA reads TGTGCCAGCAGCTTAGAGTTGCAGGGGCAAGGCTACACCTTC. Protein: CASSLELQGQGYTF.

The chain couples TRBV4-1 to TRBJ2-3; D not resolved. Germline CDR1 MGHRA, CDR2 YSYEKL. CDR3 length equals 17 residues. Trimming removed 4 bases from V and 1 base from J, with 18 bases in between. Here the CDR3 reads CASSLQLPPAGTDTQYF. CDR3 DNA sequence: TGCGCCAGCAGCCTCCAACTACCGCCGGCGGGCACAGATACGCAGTATTTT.

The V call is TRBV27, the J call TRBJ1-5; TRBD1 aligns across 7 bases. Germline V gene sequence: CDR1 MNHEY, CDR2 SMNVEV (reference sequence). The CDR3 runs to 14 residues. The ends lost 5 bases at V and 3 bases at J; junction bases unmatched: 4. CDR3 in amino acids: CASSRQGHNQPQHF. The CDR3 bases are TGTGCCAGCAGTCGACAGGGTCACAATCAGCCCCAGCATTTT.

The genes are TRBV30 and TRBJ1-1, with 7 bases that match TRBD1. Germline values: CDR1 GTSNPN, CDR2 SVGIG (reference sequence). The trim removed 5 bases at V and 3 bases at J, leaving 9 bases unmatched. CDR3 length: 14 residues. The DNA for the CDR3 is TGTGCCTGGGGGCGGAAGGGACAGTACACTGAAGCTTTCTTT. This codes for CAWGRKGQYTEAFF.

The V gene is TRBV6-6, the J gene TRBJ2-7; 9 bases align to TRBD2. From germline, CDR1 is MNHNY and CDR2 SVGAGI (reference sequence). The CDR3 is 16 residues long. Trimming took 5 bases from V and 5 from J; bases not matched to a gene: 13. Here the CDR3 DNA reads TGTGCCAGCAGTCCCCTCCCGGGACTAGCTGCCAACGAGCAGTACTTC. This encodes CASSPLPGLAANEQYF.

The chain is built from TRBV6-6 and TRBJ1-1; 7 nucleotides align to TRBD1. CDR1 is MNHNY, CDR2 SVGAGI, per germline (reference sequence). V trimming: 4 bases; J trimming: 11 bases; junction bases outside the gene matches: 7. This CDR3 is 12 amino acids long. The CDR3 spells CASSSSTGMAFF. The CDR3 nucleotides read TGTGCCAGCAGTTCCTCGACAGGGATGGCTTTCTTT.

The CDR3 DNA sequence: TGTGCCAGCAGTTTCGGCGCGGGTTATCAGCCCCAGCATTTT. Translated: CASSFGAGYQPQHF. The gene calls are TRBV28 and TRBJ1-5; no clear D gene. The germline CDR1 and CDR2 sequences are MDHEN and SYDVKM. V lost 3 bases, J lost 5 bases, and 11 bases lay in between. This CDR3 spans 14 amino acids.

This chain's CDR3 is CASSRVASGSWNEQFF. In nucleotides, the CDR3 is TGTGCCAGCAGCCGGGTGGCGAGCGGGAGTTGGAATGAGCAGTTCTTC. This sequence joins TRBV7-9 and TRBJ2-1; 8 bases are a match to TRBD2. V was pared by 5 bases and J by 7 bases, with 13 bases of the junction left unmatched. The CDR3 has 16 amino acids. Germline CDR1 SEHNR, CDR2 FQNEAQ (reference sequence).

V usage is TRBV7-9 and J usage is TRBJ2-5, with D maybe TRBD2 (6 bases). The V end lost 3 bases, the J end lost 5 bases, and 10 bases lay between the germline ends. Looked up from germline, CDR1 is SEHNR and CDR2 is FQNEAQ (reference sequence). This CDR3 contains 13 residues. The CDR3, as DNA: TGTGCCAGCAGCTTTGCGGGGAGTGAGACCCAGTACTTC. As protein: CASSFAGSETQYF.

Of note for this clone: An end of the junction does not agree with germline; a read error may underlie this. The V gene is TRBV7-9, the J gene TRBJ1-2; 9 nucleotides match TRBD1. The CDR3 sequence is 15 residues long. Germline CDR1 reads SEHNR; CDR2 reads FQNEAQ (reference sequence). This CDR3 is CAGSFTTGTGNGYTF. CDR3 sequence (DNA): TGTGCCGGCAGCTTCACGACGGGGACAGGGAATGGCTACACCTTC. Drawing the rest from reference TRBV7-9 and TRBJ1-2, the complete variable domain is DTGVSQNPRHKITKRGQNVTFRCDPISEHNRLYWYRQTLGQGPEFLTYFQNEAQLEKSRLLSDRFSAERPKGSFSTLEIQRTEQGDSAMYLCAGSFTTGTGNGYTFGSGTRLTVV.